Each of the 4 T cell receptor beta chains below was sequenced from the same sample in a study of blood T cell repertoires in COVID-19. Profiled with immunoSEQ multiplex PCR; TCRdb holds only in-frame clones, not every one. The sample has 30,000 or so clones; 84% are singletons. The specimen sequenced was peripheral blood. These receptors were obtained from an elderly man with active COVID-19.

V is TRBV4-1 and J is TRBJ1-4; D is ambiguous. V was trimmed by 1 base and J by 0 bases, leaving 12 bases between them. The CDR3 totals 17 residues. Germline V lookup: CDR1 MGHRA, CDR2 YSYEKL. The CDR3 sequence is CASSQVERYSTNEKLFF. In DNA form, the CDR3 reads TGCGCCAGCAGCCAAGTCGAGCGGTATTCAACTAATGAAAAACTGTTTTTT.

The chain uses TRBV5-8 and TRBJ2-7; D unresolved. V lost 0 bases, J lost 2 bases, and 12 bases lay in between. Germline V gives CDR1 SGHTS, CDR2 YDEGEE. The CDR3 has 15 amino acids. CDR3 region: CASSLAAGTTYEQYF. CDR3 DNA sequence: TGTGCCAGCAGCTTGGCTGCCGGTACGACCTACGAGCAGTACTTC.

V gene TRBV6-5 combines with J gene TRBJ2-7; perhaps TRBD1 as D (5 bases). Trimming shortened V by 7 bases and J by 1 base, and 14 bases separated the two germline ends. There are 14 residues in the CDR3. The germline gives CDR1 MNHEY, CDR2 SVGAGI. This CDR3 reads CASTRQGGSYEQYF. CDR3 nucleotide sequence: TGTGCCAGCACCAGGCAGGGTGGGTCCTACGAGCAGTACTTC.

The V call is TRBV5-1, the J call TRBJ1-2, with a weak D call TRBD1 (5 bases). Trimming cost V 3 bases and J 0 bases, with 9 bases left between them. CDR1 is SGHRS, CDR2 YFSETQ, per germline. The CDR3 is 14 amino acids. CDR3 region: CASSSTATNYGYTF. CDR3 DNA: TGCGCCAGCAGCTCGACAGCTACTAACTATGGCTACACCTTC.